These 14 T cell receptor beta chains were all obtained from the same sample, sequenced in a study of T cell clusters in autoimmune cytopenias. TRB was amplified by touch-down multiplex PCR, primer pools A and B combined. TCRdb derives one entry per CDR3 protein from the multiplex PCR reads, leaving out DNA. Here the sample table reports approximately 10,000 distinct CDR3 sequences. Roughly 40,000 genome equivalents of blood DNA were amplified for TRB. The sequenced sample consisted of peripheral blood. Every receptor here comes from a human donor with an autoimmune cytopenia or autoimmune hepatitis (not recorded which).

The V call is TRBV25-1, the J call TRBJ2-7; TCRdb proposes TRBD1, but this gene call is untestable without DNA. Germline-derived CDR1 and CDR2 are MGHDK and SYGVNS. The length of the CDR3 is 16 residues. The chain's CDR3 is CASSEETGREGYEQYF.

The chain couples TRBV7-6 to TRBJ2-2. CDR3 length: 13 amino acids. Germline V gives CDR1 SGHVS, CDR2 FNYEAQ. The CDR3 protein is CASSSSSGGELFF.

The rearrangement links TRBV6-2 or TRBV6-3 to TRBJ2-7; TCRdb reports TRBD1, a call that lacks DNA to check it against. CDR1 MNHEY and CDR2 SVGEGT come from the germline V gene. This CDR3 is 18 amino acids long. CDR3 residues: CASSSSLLGTESLRGQYF.

The chain uses TRBV28 and TRBJ2-5. Germline lookup yields CDR1 MDHEN and CDR2 SYDVKM. This CDR3 comprises 12 residues. The CDR3 sequence: CASSRTEETQYF.

Measured by frequency, this clonotype is medium-sized. The CDR3 here is CASSPIGGQGNQPQHF. This chain joins TRBV19 and TRBJ1-5; TCRdb's assignment of TRBD1 cannot be checked, as there is no DNA. Germline lookup yields CDR1 LNHDA and CDR2 SQIVND (reference sequence). There are 16 residues in the CDR3.

The V and J genes are TRBV20-1 and TRBJ2-1; TCRdb names TRBD2, which stays unverified in the absence of DNA. Germline assignment: CDR1 DFQATT and CDR2 SNEGSKA (reference sequence). This CDR3 has 16 residues. CDR3 protein: CSARQFSSGPSGEQFF.

V is TRBV27 and J is TRBJ1-1; the TRBD1 assignment by TCRdb is unverifiable without DNA. This CDR3 has 15 amino acids. Looked up from germline, CDR1 is MNHEY and CDR2 is SMNVEV (reference sequence). The CDR3 spells CASSINRAWNTEAFF.

CDR3 amino acids: CASSLLGVAANEQFF. The V gene is TRBV6-1, the J gene TRBJ2-1. The CDR3 is made up of 15 amino acids. The germline V gene has CDR1 MNHNS and CDR2 SASEGT.

In terms of frequency, this clonotype is medium-sized. This chain uses TRBV5-5 with TRBJ2-1; the D call from TCRdb, TRBD2, cannot be confirmed without DNA. Per germline, CDR1 SGHKS and CDR2 YYEKEE (reference sequence). CDR3 length: 15 residues. CDR3 region: CASSLGLAVYNEQFF.

CDR3: CSARLGGGAINIQYF. The chain joins TRBV20-1 to TRBJ2-4; TCRdb calls TRBD2, which cannot be checked without DNA. The CDR3 covers 15 residues. Germline V gene lookup returns CDR1 DFQATT and CDR2 SNEGSKA (reference sequence).

The CDR3 loop reads CASSEFQDFYGYTF. V gene TRBV6-1 combines with J gene TRBJ1-2. The CDR3 is made up of 14 amino acids. Germline V CDR1 and CDR2: MNHNS, SASEGT.

The V and J genes are TRBV4-2 and TRBJ1-2. The CDR3 contains 17 residues. CDR1 LGHNA and CDR2 YNFKEQ come from the germline V gene. The CDR3 loop reads CASSQDLDSPNVYGYTF.

The genes are TRBV20-1 and TRBJ2-1; TCRdb selects TRBD2, and the lack of DNA leaves this call unchecked. This CDR3 is 12 amino acids long. From germline, CDR1 is DFQATT and CDR2 SNEGSKA (reference sequence). CDR3 residues: CSAIGLEGSEFF.

This chain uses TRBV7-7 with TRBJ2-1; TCRdb names TRBD2, which stays unverified in the absence of DNA. Germline lookup yields CDR1 SSHAT and CDR2 FNYEAQ (reference sequence). The CDR3 is 16 residues long. The CDR3 sequence: CASSLSGTSGWNEQFF.